The 17 T cell receptor beta chains given below trace back to one sample, sequenced in a study of T-cell memory formation after mild COVID-19 (dated by TCRdb to the early 2020s). The method behind the library was 5' RACE. The sequencer listed for this sample is Illumina NovaSeq 6000. TCRdb handled the public reads itself, with Q25 trimming in fastp and clone calling in MiXCR, and kept productive beta chains. All rows with the same CDR3 protein become a single entry with the most common DNA and genes. Present in this sample are around 150,000 distinct CDR3 sequences, roughly 31% of which were seen just once. Approximately 12% of the sample is taken by the ten largest. Sequencing was performed on PBMCs or a T cell subset sorted from them (not recorded which). These receptors came from an adult woman who had mild COVID-19 (a few samples of this study predate the infection). The sample titles of this study are shuffled in the database, so cell type and time point are left out; the donor was told from shared clones.

This clonotype was detected many times. The gene calls are TRBV5-5 and TRBJ2-2, with 7 bases aligning to TRBD1. CDR1 SGHKS and CDR2 YYEKEE come from the germline V gene (reference sequence). This CDR3 is built from 15 residues. With 5 bases clipped from V and 0 bases from J, the junction kept 4 bases outside the gene matches. In DNA form, the CDR3 reads TGTGCCAGCAGTCGGGACAGCGCGAACACCGGGGAGCTGTTTTTT. Translation gives CASSRDSANTGELFF.

This clonotype has only a few counts. CDR3 sequence reads: CASSLAQVSAGHEQYF. CDR3 sequence (DNA): TGTGCCAGCAGCTTAGCGCAAGTCAGCGCGGGGCACGAGCAGTACTTC. This chain joins TRBV7-2 and TRBJ2-7, with D perhaps matching TRBD2 (6 bases). CDR3 size: 16 residues. V lost 0 bases, J lost 5 bases, and 17 bases lay in between. In germline, CDR1 is SGHTA, CDR2 FQGNSA. The full variable domain, its missing parts supplied by reference TRBV7-2 and TRBJ2-7, is GAGVSQSPSNKVTEKGKDVELRCDPISGHTALYWYRQSLGQGLEFLIYFQGNSAPDKSGLPSDRFSAERTGGSVSTLTIQRTQQEDSAVYLCASSLAQVSAGHEQYFGPGTRLTVT.

The chain employs TRBV20-1 and TRBJ1-1, with 7 bases lining up with TRBD1. From germline, CDR1 is DFQATT and CDR2 SNEGSKA (reference sequence). With V trimmed by 1 base and J by 4 bases, 6 bases remained unmatched. The CDR3 is 14 residues long. The CDR3: CSARAPGTATEAFF. CDR3 sequence (DNA): TGCAGTGCTAGAGCCCCCGGGACAGCCACTGAAGCTTTCTTT.

The chain carries TRBV6-5 and TRBJ2-1, with D tentatively TRBD2 (5 bases). Germline-derived CDR1 and CDR2 are MNHEY and SVGAGI. There are 10 residues in the CDR3. Trimming stripped 9 bases from V and 12 bases from J, with 12 bases between. CDR3 in amino acids: CASGRELQFF. DNA for the CDR3: TGTGCCAGTGGAAGGGAGTTGCAGTTCTTC.

This clonotype is medium-sized (0.01 to 0.1%) by share. V usage is TRBV29-1 and J usage is TRBJ1-2; the D gene is possibly TRBD1 (5 bases). There are 12 residues in the CDR3. The germline V gene has CDR1 SQVTM and CDR2 ANQGSEA. The ends were cut back, 4 bases at V and 4 bases at J, with 10 bases in the middle. This chain's CDR3 is CSVGGMGYGYTF. Here the CDR3 DNA reads TGCAGCGTTGGGGGGATGGGCTATGGCTACACCTTC.

Only a few counts were recorded for this clonotype. J is TRBJ2-7 and V is TRBV6-2 or TRBV6-3, with D maybe TRBD1 (6 bases). Germline-derived CDR1 and CDR2 are MNHEY and SVGEGT. This CDR3 has 11 residues. V was trimmed by 6 bases and J by 3 bases, leaving 6 bases between them. CDR3 protein: CASRTGYEQYF. CDR3 nucleotide sequence: TGTGCCAGCAGGACAGGCTACGAGCAGTACTTC.

J is TRBJ1-3 and V is TRBV20-1; D gene ambiguous. The CDR3 extends over 14 amino acids. Germline V lookup: CDR1 DFQATT, CDR2 SNEGSKA (reference sequence). V gave up 5 bases and J gave up 3 bases, with 14 bases separating them. DNA for the CDR3: TGCAGTGCTCCCGGGCGCGGGGTTGGAAACACCATATATTTT. Translated, it gives CSAPGRGVGNTIYF.

V is TRBV25-1 and J is TRBJ2-6, with D possibly TRBD1 on 5 matching bases. V lost 4 bases and J 4 bases, leaving 11 bases between the germline ends. Germline V gene sequence: CDR1 MGHDK, CDR2 SYGVNS. This CDR3 contains 15 residues. This chain's CDR3 is CASSGRAKGANVLTF. The CDR3, as DNA: TGTGCCAGCAGTGGCAGGGCGAAAGGGGCCAACGTCCTGACTTTC.

This chain connects TRBV7-9 to TRBJ2-5; TRBD2 matches at 7 bases. The CDR3 loop spans 15 amino acids. Germline CDR1 SEHNR, CDR2 FQNEAQ (reference sequence). The J segment lost 9 bases and the V segment lost 4 bases, leaving 14 bases of the junction unmatched. For the CDR3, the DNA is TGTGCCAGCAGCTACTATGAGACTAGCTCCGGTCCCCAGTACTTC. Protein sequence: CASSYYETSSGPQYF.

For the CDR3, the DNA is TGTGCCAGCAGTTACTTCCCAGGGGTGAACACTGAAGCTTTCTTT. As protein: CASSYFPGVNTEAFF. V is TRBV6-5 and J is TRBJ1-1; TRBD1 might be the D (6 bases). V was pared by 1 base and J by 0 bases, with 9 bases between. The CDR3 runs to 15 residues. The germline V gene encodes CDR1 MNHEY and CDR2 SVGAGI.

The chain joins TRBV5-6 to TRBJ2-1; 8 bases align to TRBD1. Germline V lookup: CDR1 SGHDT, CDR2 YYEEEE. V shed 7 bases and J 14 bases; nucleotides not matched to a gene: 11. CDR3 length equals 12 residues. CDR3 sequence (DNA): TGTGCCAGCCGTGAGCAGGGGGCGAACGAGTTCTTC. Protein: CASREQGANEFF.

A few counts support this clonotype. The CDR3 DNA is TGTGCCAGCAGCGTTTACAGGTCCAATGAGCAGTTCTTC. It yields the protein CASSVYRSNEQFF. The chain joins TRBV9 to TRBJ2-1, with D possibly TRBD1 on 5 matching bases. The V gene lost 2 bases and the J gene lost 6 bases, with 9 bases spanning the gap. Per germline, CDR1 SGDLS and CDR2 YYNGEE. The CDR3 length is 13 residues.

This sequence joins TRBV7-9 and TRBJ2-1, with TRBD1 matching 7 bases. CDR3 length equals 14 residues. Per germline, CDR1 SEHNR and CDR2 FQNEAQ (reference sequence). V gave up 11 bases and J gave up 0 bases; unmatched junction bases: 7. The CDR3 bases are TGTGCCGAAGGGGGCGGAACCTCCTACAATGAGCAGTTCTTC. Translation: CAEGGGTSYNEQFF.

This clonotype turned up a few times. The J gene is TRBJ2-3, the V gene TRBV18; the D is unclear. This CDR3 has 13 residues. V was shortened by 3 bases and J by 6 bases, with 10 bases between the two germline ends. Per the germline V gene, CDR1 is KGHSH and CDR2 is LQKENI. The CDR3 sequence: CASSPPGRDTQYF. The CDR3 nucleotides read TGTGCCAGCTCACCCCCTGGACGGGATACGCAGTATTTT.

V and J are TRBV15 and TRBJ1-4; no clear D. V was pared by 6 bases and J by 3 bases, with 8 bases between. CDR3 length equals 13 residues. Germline V gives CDR1 LNHNV, CDR2 YYDKDF (reference sequence). CDR3 sequence (DNA): TGTGCCACCAGGAGGGCGGCTAATGAAAAACTGTTTTTT. Its protein product is CATRRAANEKLFF.

The chain has TRBV6-6 and TRBJ1-5; D ambiguous. The germline V gene encodes CDR1 MNHNY and CDR2 SVGAGI (reference sequence). This CDR3 contains 12 residues. Trimming removed 5 bases from V and 2 bases from J, with 4 bases in between. CDR3 in DNA: TGTGCCAGCAGTGTCGGCAATCAGCCCCAGCATTTT. It codes for CASSVGNQPQHF.

V usage is TRBV7-2 and J usage is TRBJ2-1, with D tentatively TRBD1 (6 bases). The germline gives CDR1 SGHTA, CDR2 FQGNSA. The CDR3 sequence is 13 residues long. V shed 5 bases and J shed 12 bases, with 17 bases lying between them. The CDR3 DNA sequence: TGTGCCAGCAGCCCAGAGGGGGATTATGTGCAGTTCTTC. Translation gives CASSPEGDYVQFF.